A single sample is the source of the 32 T cell receptor beta chains below, sequenced in a study of identical twins. TCRdb itself ran the 5' RACE reads through MiXCR, one entry per CDR3 protein. The repertoire holds a few hundred thousand distinct CDR3 sequences, with approximately 17% as singletons. The sequenced sample was naive T cells sorted from blood. These receptors all stem from a man aged 50-60 years in good health.

This clonotype was detected a few times. A read error may produce the germline difference seen at one junction end. V usage is TRBV15 and J usage is TRBJ2-2, with no clear D. The CDR3 runs 14 residues. Germline V CDR1 and CDR2: LNHNV, YYDKDF (reference sequence). The CDR3 is CATSADRNTRELFF. The CDR3 nucleotides are TGTGCCACCAGCGCAGACCGTAACACCCGGGAGCTGTTTTTT.

This sequence joins TRBV12-3 or TRBV12-4 and TRBJ1-2; D unresolved. V lost 6 bases and J 4 bases, leaving 9 bases between the germline ends. The CDR3 extends over 12 amino acids. The CDR3 DNA reads TGTGCCAGCAGCCCCGGGATCTATGGCTACACCTTC. This codes for CASSPGIYGYTF.

This clonotype was seen a handful of times. Here the CDR3 reads CASRNNGQGIDGYTF. The CDR3 region has the DNA TGCGCCAGCAGGAATAACGGACAGGGAATAGATGGCTACACCTTC. The V and J genes are TRBV4-3 and TRBJ1-2; 8 positions agree with TRBD1. Per the germline V gene, CDR1 is LGHNA and CDR2 is YSLEER. This CDR3 region has 15 residues. Trimming took 6 bases from V and 6 from J; bases not matched to a gene: 12.

This clonotype was picked up many times. The chain combines TRBV12-3 or TRBV12-4 with TRBJ1-2; TRBD1 matches at 8 bases. V shed 2 bases and J 5 bases; nucleotides not matched to a gene: 4. The CDR3 sequence is 14 residues long. CDR3 coding DNA: TGTGCCAGCAGTTTACAGGGGGCGAATTATGGCTACACCTTC. It yields the protein CASSLQGANYGYTF.

This clonotype has only a few counts. This chain uses TRBV5-1 with TRBJ2-1; 8 bases line up with TRBD1. Per the germline V gene, CDR1 is SGHRS and CDR2 is YFSETQ. The CDR3 sequence is 16 residues long. V dropped 4 bases and J dropped 2; count of bases not matched to a gene: 8. In nucleotides, the CDR3 is TGCGCCAGCAGCGCCATACAGGGGGTCCCCTACAATGAGCAGTTCTTC. As protein: CASSAIQGVPYNEQFF.

V is TRBV1 and J is TRBJ2-3; the tabulated D call, TRBD1, remains unverified against the DNA. TRBV1 has pseudogene status. The CDR3 is 17 residues long. For the CDR3, the DNA is TGCACCAGCAGCCACGACCAGCAAGGGGGGAGCACAGATACGCAGTATTTT. Encoded protein: CTSSHDQQGGSTDTQYF.

This clonotype has at least ten counts. The J gene is TRBJ2-7, the V gene TRBV3-1; TRBD2 agrees at 13 bases. In germline, CDR1 is LGHDT, CDR2 YNNKEL (reference sequence). This CDR3 is 19 amino acids long. J lost 2 bases, V lost 1 base, and 11 bases had no gene match. This CDR3 reads CASSQGGLAGPHYTYEQYF. Written as DNA, the CDR3 is TGTGCCAGCAGCCAAGGGGGACTAGCGGGGCCACACTACACCTACGAGCAGTACTTC.

This clonotype was seen a handful of times. The gene calls are TRBV20-1 and TRBJ2-6, with TRBD2 matching over 14 bases. Germline assignment: CDR1 DFQATT and CDR2 SNEGSKA (reference sequence). Germline trimming cut 0 bases from V and 1 base from J; bases unmatched to any gene: 5. CDR3 length equals 19 residues. The CDR3 DNA is TGCAGTGCTAGAGATCCCGGACTAGCGGGAGGATCTGGGGCCAACGTCCTGACTTTC. Translated: CSARDPGLAGGSGANVLTF.

The sample holds a few counts of this clonotype. The chain has TRBV5-4 and TRBJ2-7; D possibly corresponds to TRBD1 (5 bases). This CDR3 contains 14 residues. Trimming stripped 0 bases from V and 6 bases from J, with 13 bases between. Looked up from germline, CDR1 is SGHNT and CDR2 is YYREEE (reference sequence). Written as DNA, the CDR3 is TGTGCCAGCAGCTTGGTTACAGGCTCGGGCGAGCAGTACTTC. Residues: CASSLVTGSGEQYF.

The genes are TRBV7-3 and TRBJ1-1, with 8 bases that match TRBD1. Trimming removed 5 bases from V and 6 bases from J; junction bases left unmatched: 5. CDR3 length: 13 residues. CDR1 is SGHTA and CDR2 is FQGTGA in the germline V gene. CDR3: CASSRDRTSEAFF. The CDR3 nucleotides read TGTGCCAGCAGCCGGGACAGGACCTCTGAAGCTTTCTTT. Variable domain in full (rest from reference TRBV7-3 and TRBJ1-1): GAGVSQTPSNKVTEKGKYVELRCDPISGHTALYWYRQSLGQGPEFLIYFQGTGAADDSGLPNDRFFAVRPEGSVSTLKIQRTERGDSAVYLCASSRDRTSEAFFGQGTRLTVV.

The genes are TRBV20-1 and TRBJ2-1; D ambiguous. This CDR3 has 12 residues. The ends were cut back, 0 bases at V and 7 bases at J, with 7 bases in the middle. Germline V gene data show CDR1 as DFQATT and CDR2 as SNEGSKA (reference sequence). CDR3 sequence: CSARDIRNEQFF. CDR3 DNA: TGCAGTGCTAGAGATATTAGGAATGAGCAGTTCTTC.

The genes are TRBV5-4 and TRBJ1-4; D not resolved. Trimming left V 1 base short and J 3 bases short, with 7 bases between. The germline gives CDR1 SGHNT, CDR2 YYREEE (reference sequence). The CDR3 runs to 14 residues. The CDR3 reads CASSLRGSNEKLFF. CDR3 DNA: TGTGCCAGCAGCTTGCGTGGTTCTAATGAAAAACTGTTTTTT. The variable domain in full, completed from reference TRBV5-4 and TRBJ1-4, reads ETGVTQSPTHLIKTRGQQVTLRCSSQSGHNTVSWYQQALGQGPQFIFQYYREEENGRGNFPPRFSGLQFPNYSSELNVNALELDDSALYLCASSLRGSNEKLFFGSGTQLSVL.

This clonotype was counted ten times or more. The J gene is TRBJ2-7, the V gene TRBV20-1, with TRBD2 matching over 11 bases. The V segment lost 3 bases and the J segment 4 bases; nucleotides outside the gene matches: 8. Germline CDR1 and CDR2: DFQATT and SNEGSKA (reference sequence). CDR3 length: 15 residues. The CDR3 sequence is CSARYIAGGPYEQYF. The CDR3 DNA follows: TGCAGTGCTAGGTATATAGCGGGAGGGCCGTACGAGCAGTACTTC.

This chain uses TRBV12-3 or TRBV12-4 with TRBJ2-7; tentatively, D is TRBD1 (6 bases). Between the trimmed V and J ends, which lost 5 bases and 5 bases, there was a span of 13 bases. The CDR3 consists of 13 residues. The CDR3 spells CASSTGNPDEQYF. Here the CDR3 DNA reads TGTGCCAGCAGTACAGGGAACCCTGACGAGCAGTACTTC.

This clonotype appeared a few times. The CDR3: CASSQVGGISSYNEQFF. CDR3 DNA sequence: TGTGCCAGCAGCCAAGTTGGGGGAATAAGCTCCTACAATGAGCAGTTCTTC. The rearrangement uses TRBV14 and TRBJ2-1; D could derive from TRBD1 or TRBD2 (5 bases each). This CDR3 contains 17 residues. Germline V gives CDR1 SGHDN, CDR2 FVKESK. With 1 base removed from V and 0 bases from J, the gap between germline ends came to 13 bases. The full variable domain, in which reference TRBV14 and TRBJ2-1 provide the parts outside the CDR3, is EAGVTQFPSHSVIEKGQTVTLRCDPISGHDNLYWYRRVMGKEIKFLLHFVKESKQDESGMPNNRFLAERTGGTYSTLKVQPAELEDSGVYFCASSQVGGISSYNEQFFGPGTRLTVL.

The table lists this clonotype with a few counts. The chain recombines TRBV5-1 with TRBJ2-2, with D possibly being TRBD2 (5 bases). The length of the CDR3 is 16 residues. V lost 0 bases to trimming and J lost 10 bases, with 19 bases between them. CDR1 SGHRS and CDR2 YFSETQ come from the germline V gene. The CDR3 DNA reads as TGCGCCAGCAGCTTGGGGAGAGGCCTCGGGGTCGAGGAGCTGTTTTTT. Translation gives CASSLGRGLGVEELFF.

This clonotype was counted at least ten times. The chain uses TRBV5-1 and TRBJ1-2, with a tentative D call TRBD1 (5 bases). CDR3 size: 15 residues. Germline-derived CDR1 and CDR2 are SGHRS and YFSETQ. V was clipped by 4 bases and J by 4 bases, with 17 bases between them. The CDR3 here is CASSPGRGPGYGYTF. CDR3 DNA sequence: TGCGCCAGCAGCCCGGGGCGGGGTCCCGGCTATGGCTACACCTTC.

The sample holds a few counts of this clonotype. The rearrangement links TRBV29-1 to TRBJ2-3, with D perhaps TRBD2 (7 bases). The V end lost 1 base, the J end lost 0 bases, and 17 bases lay between the germline ends. There are 17 residues in the CDR3. The germline gives CDR1 SQVTM, CDR2 ANQGSEA. Here the CDR3 DNA reads TGCAGCGTTGAAGGTCTGGGGGGGCTCAGGAGCACAGATACGCAGTATTTT. Translating gives CSVEGLGGLRSTDTQYF.

This clonotype was detected a few times. This chain uses TRBV28 with TRBJ2-7; D possibly corresponds to TRBD1 (5 bases). CDR3 length: 13 amino acids. Germline V lookup: CDR1 MDHEN, CDR2 SYDVKM. Trimming removed 8 bases from V and 4 bases from J, with 15 bases in between. CDR3 bases: TGTGCCAGCCTCCACTCCACAGGATACGAGCAGTACTTC. This codes for CASLHSTGYEQYF. The complete variable domain, with remaining parts taken from reference TRBV28 and TRBJ2-7, reads DVKVTQSSRYLVKRTGEKVFLECVQDMDHENMFWYRQDPGLGLRLIYFSYDVKMKEKGDIPEGYSVSREKKERFSLILESASTNQTSMYLCASLHSTGYEQYFGPGTRLTVT.

This clonotype was seen only a few times. This rearrangement joins TRBV12-3 or TRBV12-4 to TRBJ1-3; D unclear. The CDR3 loop spans 15 amino acids. Trimming took 3 bases from V and 0 from J, leaving 9 bases between them. In DNA form, the CDR3 reads TGTGCCAGCAGTTTTGAGGTTTACTCTGGAAACACCATATATTTT. Translated, it gives CASSFEVYSGNTIYF.

A few counts support this clonotype. The V and J genes are TRBV28 and TRBJ2-7; D might be TRBD1 or TRBD2, each matching 5 bases. V was trimmed by 2 bases and J by 4 bases, leaving 12 bases between them. The germline gives CDR1 MDHEN, CDR2 SYDVKM. The CDR3 is 14 residues long. The CDR3 protein is CASSLEWDRYEQYF. The CDR3 DNA reads as TGTGCCAGCAGTTTAGAGTGGGACCGATACGAGCAGTACTTC.

This chain connects TRBV18 to TRBJ2-7; D gene uncertain. Germline-derived CDR1 and CDR2 are KGHSH and LQKENI. The CDR3 runs 12 residues. Deletions cut 2 bases from V and 3 bases from J, with 5 bases between. DNA for the CDR3: TGTGCCAGCTCACCAACTGACTACGAGCAGTACTTC. It is translated as CASSPTDYEQYF.

The genes are TRBV10-1 and TRBJ2-3; no definite D call. CDR1 is WNHNN and CDR2 is SYGVQD in the germline V gene (reference sequence). V was shortened by 5 bases and J by 2 bases, with 11 bases between the two germline ends. The CDR3 spans 14 residues. CDR3 sequence: CASSKGFATDTQYF. As DNA, the CDR3 is TGCGCCAGCAGTAAGGGTTTTGCCACAGATACGCAGTATTTT.

V and J are TRBV20-1 and TRBJ1-3, with D hard to call. Germline V CDR1 and CDR2: DFQATT, SNEGSKA (reference sequence). Trimming shortened V by 3 bases and J by 0 bases, and 6 bases separated the two germline ends. The CDR3 covers 13 residues. The CDR3 bases are TGCAGTGCTAGCGCCGACTCTGGAAACACCATATATTTT. It is translated as CSASADSGNTIYF.

The V and J genes are TRBV18 and TRBJ2-5, with TRBD2 as a possible D gene (5 bases). Germline V gene sequence: CDR1 KGHSH, CDR2 LQKENI. The CDR3 totals 16 residues. Deletions cut 2 bases from V and 5 bases from J, with 18 bases between. CDR3 residues: CASSPSFGRDRETQYF. The CDR3 nucleotides are TGTGCCAGCTCACCAAGCTTCGGACGGGATCGGGAGACCCAGTACTTC.

This chain links TRBV7-2 with TRBJ2-6; TRBD1 aligns across 7 bases. With V trimmed by 5 bases and J by 0 bases, 7 bases remained unmatched. CDR1 is SGHTA, CDR2 FQGNSA, per germline. The CDR3 runs 17 residues. CDR3 residues: CASSVAGGSSGANVLTF. The CDR3 DNA reads TGTGCCAGCAGCGTCGCAGGGGGTAGCTCTGGGGCCAACGTCCTGACTTTC.

The CDR3 DNA reads TGTGCCAGCAGTTCCTGGGGGGGTATTAACAATCAGCCCCAGCATTTT. As protein: CASSSWGGINNQPQHF. The chain joins TRBV6-5 to TRBJ1-5; tentative D call: TRBD1 (5 bases). V shed 4 bases and J shed 3 bases, with 16 bases lying between them. The CDR3 has 16 residues. Germline CDR1 and CDR2: MNHEY and SVGAGI.

The chain is built from TRBV20-1 and TRBJ2-3; no clear D gene. Germline assignment: CDR1 DFQATT and CDR2 SNEGSKA (reference sequence). The CDR3 is made up of 13 amino acids. V dropped 3 bases and J dropped 3 bases, with 10 bases sitting between them. The CDR3 sequence: CSASVDATDTQYF. Written as DNA, the CDR3 is TGCAGTGCTAGTGTAGATGCGACAGATACGCAGTATTTT.

V gene TRBV12-3 or TRBV12-4 combines with J gene TRBJ2-1; the D is unclear. V dropped 7 bases and J dropped 6 bases, with 13 bases sitting between them. There are 13 residues in the CDR3. The CDR3 is CASILQTGNEQFF. Here the CDR3 DNA reads TGTGCCAGCATTCTCCAGACGGGCAATGAGCAGTTCTTC.

Many counts were recorded for this clonotype. The CDR3 spells CASSPGQQNQPQHF. In DNA, the CDR3 is TGTGCCAGCAGCCCCGGACAGCAAAATCAGCCCCAGCATTTT. The chain employs TRBV5-5 and TRBJ1-5, with D possibly TRBD1 on 6 matching bases. V gave up 4 bases and J gave up 4 bases, with 12 bases separating them. This CDR3 contains 14 residues. CDR1 and CDR2 (germline): SGHKS, YYEKEE (reference sequence).

This clonotype showed up many times. V gene TRBV28 combines with J gene TRBJ2-3, with D unclear. The CDR3 extends over 14 amino acids. Trimming cost V 2 bases and J 3 bases, with 9 bases left between them. Germline CDR1 reads MDHEN; CDR2 reads SYDVKM. The DNA for the CDR3 is TGTGCCAGCAGTTTAGGTAGGCGGACAGATACGCAGTATTTT. Protein: CASSLGRRTDTQYF. Looking up the rest from reference TRBV28 and TRBJ2-3 gives the full variable domain: DVKVTQSSRYLVKRTGEKVFLECVQDMDHENMFWYRQDPGLGLRLIYFSYDVKMKEKGDIPEGYSVSREKKERFSLILESASTNQTSMYLCASSLGRRTDTQYFGPGTRLTVL.

This clonotype has just a few counts. This chain links TRBV10-3 with TRBJ2-3, with 10 positions matching TRBD2. The CDR3 loop spans 14 amino acids. From germline, CDR1 is ENHRY and CDR2 SYGVKD. V trimming: 6 bases; J trimming: 6 bases; junction bases outside the gene matches: 6. CDR3 sequence reads: CAISGTSASDTQYF. The CDR3 nucleotides read TGTGCCATCAGCGGGACTAGCGCCTCGGATACGCAGTATTTT.